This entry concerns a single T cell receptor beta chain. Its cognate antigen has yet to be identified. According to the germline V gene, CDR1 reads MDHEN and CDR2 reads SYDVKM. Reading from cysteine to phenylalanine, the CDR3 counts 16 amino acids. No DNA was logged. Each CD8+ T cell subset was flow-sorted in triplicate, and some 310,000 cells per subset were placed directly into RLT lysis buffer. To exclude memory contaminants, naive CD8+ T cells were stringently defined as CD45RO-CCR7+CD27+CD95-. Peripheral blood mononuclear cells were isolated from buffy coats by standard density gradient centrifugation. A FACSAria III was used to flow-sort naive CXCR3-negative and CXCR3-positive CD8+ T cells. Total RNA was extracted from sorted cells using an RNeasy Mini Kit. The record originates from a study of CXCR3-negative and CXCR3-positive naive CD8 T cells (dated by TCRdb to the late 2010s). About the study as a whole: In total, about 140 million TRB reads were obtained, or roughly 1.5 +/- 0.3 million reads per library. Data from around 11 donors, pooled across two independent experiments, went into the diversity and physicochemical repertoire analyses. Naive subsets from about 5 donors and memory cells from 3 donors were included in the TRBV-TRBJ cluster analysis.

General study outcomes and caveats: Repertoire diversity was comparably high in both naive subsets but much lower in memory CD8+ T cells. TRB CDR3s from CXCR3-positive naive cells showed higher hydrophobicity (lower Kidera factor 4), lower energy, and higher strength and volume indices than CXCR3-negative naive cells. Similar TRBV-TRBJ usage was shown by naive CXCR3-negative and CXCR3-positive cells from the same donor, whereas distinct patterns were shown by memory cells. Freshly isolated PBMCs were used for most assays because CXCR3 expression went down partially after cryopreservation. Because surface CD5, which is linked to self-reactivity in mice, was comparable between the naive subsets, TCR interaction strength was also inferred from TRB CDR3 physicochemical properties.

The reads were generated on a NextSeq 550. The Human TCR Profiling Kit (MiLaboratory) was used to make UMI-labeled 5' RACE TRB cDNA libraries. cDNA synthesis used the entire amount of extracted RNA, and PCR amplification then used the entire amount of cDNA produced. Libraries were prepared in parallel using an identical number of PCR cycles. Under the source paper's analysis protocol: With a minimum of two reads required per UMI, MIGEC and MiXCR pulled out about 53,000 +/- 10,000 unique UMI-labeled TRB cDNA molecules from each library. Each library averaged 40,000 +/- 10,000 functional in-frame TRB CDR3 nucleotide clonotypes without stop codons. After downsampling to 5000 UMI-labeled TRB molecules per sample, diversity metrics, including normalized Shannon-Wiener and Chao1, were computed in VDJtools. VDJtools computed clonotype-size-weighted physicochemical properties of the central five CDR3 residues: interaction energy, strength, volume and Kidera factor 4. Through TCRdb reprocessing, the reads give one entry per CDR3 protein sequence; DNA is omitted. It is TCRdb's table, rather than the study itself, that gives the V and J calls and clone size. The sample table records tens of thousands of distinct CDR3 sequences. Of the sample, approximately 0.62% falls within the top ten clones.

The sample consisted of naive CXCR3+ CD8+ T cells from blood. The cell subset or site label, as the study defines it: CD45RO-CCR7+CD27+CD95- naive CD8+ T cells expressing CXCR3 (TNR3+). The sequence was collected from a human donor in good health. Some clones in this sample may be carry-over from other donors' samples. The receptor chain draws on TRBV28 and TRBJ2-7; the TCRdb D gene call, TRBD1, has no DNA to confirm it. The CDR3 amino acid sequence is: CASSYKRAGISYEQYF.